These 24 T cell receptor beta chains share one sample of origin, sequenced in a study of CD8 T cells in ankylosing spondylitis. TCRdb recomputed calls from the 5' RACE reads with MiXCR, one row per CDR3 protein. The data hold hundreds of thousands of distinct CDR3 sequences, with 12% observed a single time. No antigen has been identified for these receptors. The study's findings and limits: Blood from ankylosing spondylitis patients appeared to carry a characteristic roughly 8-variant TCR beta motif.

Material for sequencing was blood, either unsorted or a sorted T cell fraction (not recorded which). These TCRs come from a male donor with ankylosing spondylitis.

This clonotype was found a few times. The chain uses TRBV13 and TRBJ1-2; TRBD1 matches 7 bases. Looked up from germline, CDR1 is PRHDT and CDR2 is FYEKMQ (reference sequence). J was trimmed by 3 bases and V by 1 base; bases with no gene match: 5. The CDR3 length is 15 residues. The DNA of the CDR3 is TGTGCCAGCAGCTTAGAACAGGGGAGGGACTATGGCTACACCTTC. This encodes CASSLEQGRDYGYTF.

In its sample, this clonotype was seen a few times. V is TRBV15 and J is TRBJ2-1, with D uncertain. The CDR3 covers 13 residues. Germline lookup yields CDR1 LNHNV and CDR2 YYDKDF (reference sequence). V was cut by 3 bases and J by 9 bases, with 12 bases left in between. This CDR3 is CATSSSSVSEQFF. The CDR3 DNA reads as TGTGCCACCAGCAGTAGTTCGGTGAGTGAGCAGTTCTTC.

V is TRBV2 and J is TRBJ2-1; D not certain. Trimming cost V 5 bases and J 15 bases, with 17 bases left between them. This CDR3 has 12 residues. CDR1 is SNHLY, CDR2 FYNNEI, per germline. The CDR3 region is CASSSDRKSWFF. In DNA form, the CDR3 reads TGTGCCAGCAGTAGTGATCGGAAGAGTTGGTTCTTC.

This clonotype has ten or more counts. The genes are TRBV12-3 or TRBV12-4 and TRBJ2-3; tentatively, D is TRBD1 or TRBD2 (5 bases each). Trimming removed 6 bases at V and 0 bases at J, with 13 bases between. This CDR3 comprises 15 residues. The CDR3: CASSPRGGSTDTQYF. The CDR3 coding sequence is TGTGCCAGCAGCCCGAGGGGTGGTAGCACAGATACGCAGTATTTT.

J is TRBJ2-5 and V is TRBV10-3; no reliable D call. Germline CDR1 reads ENHRY; CDR2 reads SYGVKD. V was clipped by 2 bases and J by 3 bases, with 10 bases between them. The CDR3 runs to 14 residues. The CDR3 here is CAISERSGEETQYF. As DNA, the CDR3 is TGTGCCATCAGTGAGCGGTCAGGTGAAGAGACCCAGTACTTC.

The rearrangement links TRBV27 to TRBJ1-6, with D unclear. Per germline, CDR1 MNHEY and CDR2 SMNVEV (reference sequence). The CDR3 contains 14 residues. V shed 5 bases and J shed 10 bases, with 15 bases lying between them. CDR3 in amino acids: CASSIGGRGSPLHF. The CDR3 coding sequence is TGTGCCAGCAGTATAGGAGGGAGAGGATCACCCCTCCACTTT.

In this sample, this clonotype turned up many times. A read error may account for a junction end that differs from germline. The genes are TRBV5-1 and TRBJ1-1; 10 nucleotides match TRBD1. CDR3 size: 14 residues. Per the germline V gene, CDR1 is SGHRS and CDR2 is YFSETQ. CDR3 in DNA: TGCGCCAGCAGCCCGGACAGGGGGAACTCTGAAGCTTTCTTT. It codes for CASSPDRGNSEAFF.

This chain joins TRBV28 and TRBJ2-3, with 13 bases matching TRBD2. Germline lookup yields CDR1 MDHEN and CDR2 SYDVKM. CDR3 length: 17 amino acids. Unmatched junction bases numbered 9, after V lost 5 bases and J lost 4 bases. The CDR3 here is CASSPHRLAGGSDTQYF. CDR3 nucleotide sequence: TGTGCCAGCAGTCCGCACCGACTAGCGGGAGGATCAGATACGCAGTATTTT.

This chain connects TRBV5-1 to TRBJ2-2; D may match TRBD1 or TRBD2 (5 bases each). This CDR3 is built from 14 residues. V lost 5 bases and J lost 2, with 10 bases in between. The germline V gene has CDR1 SGHRS and CDR2 YFSETQ. The CDR3 reads CASRWDPNTGELFF. The CDR3 DNA follows: TGCGCCAGCAGGTGGGACCCAAACACCGGGGAGCTGTTTTTT.

The rearrangement links TRBV7-2 to TRBJ2-4, with a possible D match to TRBD2 (5 bases). Germline V gene sequence: CDR1 SGHTA, CDR2 FQGNSA. The CDR3 spans 13 residues. Trimming removed 6 bases from V and 4 bases from J, with 10 bases in between. CDR3 protein: CASREPGKNIQYF. CDR3 in DNA: TGTGCCAGCAGGGAGCCGGGGAAAAACATTCAGTACTTC.

This clonotype was found a few times. The genes are TRBV11-1 and TRBJ2-3, with 10 nucleotides matching TRBD2. The germline CDR1 and CDR2 sequences are SGHAT and FQDESV (reference sequence). CDR3 length equals 18 residues. With 5 bases clipped from V and 0 bases from J, the junction kept 11 bases outside the gene matches. CDR3 residues: CASSRLTSGTTSTDTQYF. The DNA of the CDR3 is TGTGCCAGCAGCCGCCTAACTAGCGGGACAACGAGCACAGATACGCAGTATTTT. Full variable domain (remainder filled in from reference TRBV11-1 and TRBJ2-3): EAEVAQSPRYKITEKSQAVAFWCDPISGHATLYWYRQILGQGPELLVQFQDESVVDDSQLPKDRFSAERLKGVDSTLKIQPAELGDSAMYLCASSRLTSGTTSTDTQYFGPGTRLTVL.

The chain links TRBV6-5 to TRBJ2-7; D not resolved. Germline CDR1 reads MNHEY; CDR2 reads SVGAGI. The CDR3 totals 13 residues. V was trimmed by 4 bases and J by 1 base, leaving 8 bases between them. This chain's CDR3 is CASSSVASYEQYV. In DNA form, the CDR3 reads TGTGCCAGCAGTTCGGTTGCTTCCTACGAGCAGTACGTC.

This clonotype occurred a few times. V is TRBV20-1 and J is TRBJ2-1; D tentatively fits TRBD1 or TRBD2 (6 bases each). CDR3 length equals 13 residues. Trimming left V 4 bases short and J 8 bases short, with 15 bases between. Per the germline V gene, CDR1 is DFQATT and CDR2 is SNEGSKA (reference sequence). This chain's CDR3 is CSATKQGGDEQFF. The CDR3 region has the DNA TGCAGTGCTACTAAACAGGGAGGCGATGAGCAGTTCTTC.

This clonotype was counted ten times or more. The chain recombines TRBV20-1 with TRBJ2-1; D may be TRBD1 (6 bases). V lost 1 base and J 4 bases, leaving 8 bases between the germline ends. The CDR3 extends over 13 amino acids. From germline, CDR1 is DFQATT and CDR2 SNEGSKA (reference sequence). In nucleotides, the CDR3 is TGCAGTGCTAGAGCGGACAGATACAATGAGCAGTTCTTC. It encodes CSARADRYNEQFF.

This clonotype was seen more than once but under ten times. The chain has TRBV7-8 and TRBJ1-4; TRBD1 matches 7 bases. The J segment lost 2 bases and the V segment lost 5 bases, leaving 17 bases of the junction unmatched. This CDR3 contains 19 residues. Looked up from germline, CDR1 is SGHVS and CDR2 is FQNEAQ. The CDR3 spells CASSLNIVRGAVTNEKLFF. CDR3 DNA: TGTGCCAGCAGCCTGAATATCGTCAGGGGGGCAGTCACTAATGAAAAACTGTTTTTT.

J is TRBJ1-6 and V is TRBV2; D remains ambiguous. The CDR3 spans 13 residues. CDR1 and CDR2 (germline): SNHLY, FYNNEI. V gave up 5 bases and J gave up 5 bases, with 7 bases separating them. The CDR3 spells CASSPRNNSPLHF. CDR3 DNA: TGTGCCAGCAGTCCCAGAAATAATTCACCCCTCCACTTT.

This clonotype was recorded once. This may stem from a read error, because a much larger clone lies one nucleotide away. The chain employs TRBV7-7 and TRBJ2-1; tentatively, D is TRBD2 (6 bases). Germline loops: CDR1 SSHAT, CDR2 FNYEAQ (reference sequence). V lost 2 bases to trimming and J lost 10 bases, with 18 bases between them. CDR3 length: 15 residues. CDR3 region: CASSLSPGVSKEQFF. Written as DNA, the CDR3 is TGTGCCAGCAGCTTAAGCCCGGGAGTTAGTAAAGAGCAGTTCTTC.

The rearrangement uses TRBV2 and TRBJ1-4, with D perhaps TRBD1 (5 bases). Germline V gene lookup returns CDR1 SNHLY and CDR2 FYNNEI. Trimming took 6 bases from V and 3 from J, leaving 14 bases between them. This CDR3 has 15 amino acids. The CDR3 spells CASRTSGGANEKLFF. CDR3 nucleotide sequence: TGTGCCAGCAGGACGTCAGGAGGGGCTAATGAAAAACTGTTTTTT.

V usage is TRBV11-2 and J usage is TRBJ2-1; TRBD2 matches at 14 bases. CDR3 size: 19 residues. V shed 2 bases and J 5 bases; nucleotides not matched to a gene: 11. Germline V gene lookup returns CDR1 SGHAT and CDR2 FQNNGV. The CDR3 nucleotides read TGTGCCAGCAGCTTAAGGGGACTAGCGGGAGTGACGTCCCACAATGAGCAGTTCTTC. Translated: CASSLRGLAGVTSHNEQFF.

The J gene is TRBJ1-1, the V gene TRBV5-1; D remains ambiguous. The CDR3 totals 14 residues. The V end was cut by 3 bases, the J end by 1 base, with 10 bases between. The germline V gene has CDR1 SGHRS and CDR2 YFSETQ. The CDR3: CASSSGSGNTEAFF. CDR3 nucleotide sequence: TGCGCCAGCAGCTCGGGATCCGGGAACACTGAAGCTTTCTTT. Full variable domain (rest looked up from reference TRBV5-1 and TRBJ1-1): KAGVTQTPRYLIKTRGQQVTLSCSPISGHRSVSWYQQTPGQGLQFLFEYFSETQRNKGNFPGRFSGRQFSNSRSEMNVSTLELGDSALYLCASSSGSGNTEAFFGQGTRLTVV.

This clonotype was observed at least ten times. This chain uses TRBV20-1 with TRBJ2-7, with 9 bases aligning to TRBD2. There are 14 residues in the CDR3. Trimming removed 5 bases from V and 7 bases from J; junction bases left unmatched: 12. CDR1 DFQATT and CDR2 SNEGSKA come from the germline V gene (reference sequence). CDR3 protein: CSAFSGRLLEEQYF. The CDR3 DNA reads as TGCAGTGCTTTCAGCGGGAGGCTCCTTGAGGAGCAGTACTTC.

The CDR3 DNA follows: TGTGCCAGCAGTGTACAGGCCAAAGGCATTCAGTACTTC. Its translation: CASSVQAKGIQYF. V usage is TRBV6-4 and J usage is TRBJ2-4; TRBD1 might be the D (5 bases). V lost 4 bases and J lost 9, with 13 bases in between. The germline CDR1 and CDR2 sequences are MRHNA and SNTAGT. The CDR3 covers 13 residues.

This clonotype was seen a handful of times. The genes are TRBV2 and TRBJ2-2, with 13 bases aligning to TRBD2. The germline V gene encodes CDR1 SNHLY and CDR2 FYNNEI. CDR3 length: 18 amino acids. The junction had 8 bases not matched to a gene; V was cut back by 7 bases and J by 0 bases. The CDR3 reads CASIPGGLAGPNTGELFF. For the CDR3, the DNA is TGTGCCAGCATCCCAGGGGGACTAGCGGGACCGAACACCGGGGAGCTGTTTTTT.

This clonotype has a handful of counts. The chain has TRBV24-1 and TRBJ1-1; unclear D gene. Trimming cost V 1 base and J 8 bases, with 13 bases left between them. CDR1 KGHDR and CDR2 SFDVKD come from the germline V gene. The length of the CDR3 is 14 residues. This CDR3 is CATSDLGDGAEAFF. The CDR3 DNA reads TGTGCCACCAGTGATTTAGGAGACGGCGCAGAAGCTTTCTTT.